This passage covers 3 T cell receptor beta chains from one sample sequenced in a study of T cell responses to AZD1222 COVID-19 vaccine. Profiling relied on immunoSEQ multiplex PCR, and the TCRdb table lists in-frame clones only, not all of them. The sample has about 140,000 clones, 80% to 95% seen once; the top ten hold roughly 3.6%. The sequences come from peripheral blood, collected 28 days after the second AZD1222 dose. Receptors originate from an adult who received the AZD1222 COVID-19 vaccine.

J is TRBJ2-4 and V is TRBV19; TRBD1 agrees at 7 bases. This CDR3 region has 14 residues. Trimming removed 5 bases from V and 10 bases from J; junction bases left unmatched: 11. Germline values: CDR1 LNHDA, CDR2 SQIVND (reference sequence). The CDR3 region is CASSYRGEGSIQYF. CDR3 coding DNA: TGTGCCAGTAGTTACAGGGGAGAGGGCTCTATTCAGTACTTC.

The genes are TRBV3-1 (or the pseudogene TRBV3-2) and TRBJ1-4; weak D call: TRBD1 (5 bases). V gave up 1 base and J gave up 10 bases, with 19 bases separating them. The CDR3 is 16 residues long. The V gene's germline CDR1 is LGHDT and CDR2 YNNKEL (reference sequence). Here the CDR3 DNA reads TGTGCCAGCAGCCAAGCGATCGGGGGGGGGACCGGAAAACTGTTTTTT. This gives the protein CASSQAIGGGTGKLFF.

V gene TRBV18 combines with J gene TRBJ1-1; D is uncertain. There are 12 residues in the CDR3. From germline, CDR1 is KGHSH and CDR2 LQKENI. Between the trimmed V and J ends, which lost 6 bases and 1 base, there was a span of 6 bases. The CDR3 loop reads CASSRQNTEAFF. As DNA, the CDR3 is TGTGCCAGCTCGCGACAGAACACTGAAGCTTTCTTT.